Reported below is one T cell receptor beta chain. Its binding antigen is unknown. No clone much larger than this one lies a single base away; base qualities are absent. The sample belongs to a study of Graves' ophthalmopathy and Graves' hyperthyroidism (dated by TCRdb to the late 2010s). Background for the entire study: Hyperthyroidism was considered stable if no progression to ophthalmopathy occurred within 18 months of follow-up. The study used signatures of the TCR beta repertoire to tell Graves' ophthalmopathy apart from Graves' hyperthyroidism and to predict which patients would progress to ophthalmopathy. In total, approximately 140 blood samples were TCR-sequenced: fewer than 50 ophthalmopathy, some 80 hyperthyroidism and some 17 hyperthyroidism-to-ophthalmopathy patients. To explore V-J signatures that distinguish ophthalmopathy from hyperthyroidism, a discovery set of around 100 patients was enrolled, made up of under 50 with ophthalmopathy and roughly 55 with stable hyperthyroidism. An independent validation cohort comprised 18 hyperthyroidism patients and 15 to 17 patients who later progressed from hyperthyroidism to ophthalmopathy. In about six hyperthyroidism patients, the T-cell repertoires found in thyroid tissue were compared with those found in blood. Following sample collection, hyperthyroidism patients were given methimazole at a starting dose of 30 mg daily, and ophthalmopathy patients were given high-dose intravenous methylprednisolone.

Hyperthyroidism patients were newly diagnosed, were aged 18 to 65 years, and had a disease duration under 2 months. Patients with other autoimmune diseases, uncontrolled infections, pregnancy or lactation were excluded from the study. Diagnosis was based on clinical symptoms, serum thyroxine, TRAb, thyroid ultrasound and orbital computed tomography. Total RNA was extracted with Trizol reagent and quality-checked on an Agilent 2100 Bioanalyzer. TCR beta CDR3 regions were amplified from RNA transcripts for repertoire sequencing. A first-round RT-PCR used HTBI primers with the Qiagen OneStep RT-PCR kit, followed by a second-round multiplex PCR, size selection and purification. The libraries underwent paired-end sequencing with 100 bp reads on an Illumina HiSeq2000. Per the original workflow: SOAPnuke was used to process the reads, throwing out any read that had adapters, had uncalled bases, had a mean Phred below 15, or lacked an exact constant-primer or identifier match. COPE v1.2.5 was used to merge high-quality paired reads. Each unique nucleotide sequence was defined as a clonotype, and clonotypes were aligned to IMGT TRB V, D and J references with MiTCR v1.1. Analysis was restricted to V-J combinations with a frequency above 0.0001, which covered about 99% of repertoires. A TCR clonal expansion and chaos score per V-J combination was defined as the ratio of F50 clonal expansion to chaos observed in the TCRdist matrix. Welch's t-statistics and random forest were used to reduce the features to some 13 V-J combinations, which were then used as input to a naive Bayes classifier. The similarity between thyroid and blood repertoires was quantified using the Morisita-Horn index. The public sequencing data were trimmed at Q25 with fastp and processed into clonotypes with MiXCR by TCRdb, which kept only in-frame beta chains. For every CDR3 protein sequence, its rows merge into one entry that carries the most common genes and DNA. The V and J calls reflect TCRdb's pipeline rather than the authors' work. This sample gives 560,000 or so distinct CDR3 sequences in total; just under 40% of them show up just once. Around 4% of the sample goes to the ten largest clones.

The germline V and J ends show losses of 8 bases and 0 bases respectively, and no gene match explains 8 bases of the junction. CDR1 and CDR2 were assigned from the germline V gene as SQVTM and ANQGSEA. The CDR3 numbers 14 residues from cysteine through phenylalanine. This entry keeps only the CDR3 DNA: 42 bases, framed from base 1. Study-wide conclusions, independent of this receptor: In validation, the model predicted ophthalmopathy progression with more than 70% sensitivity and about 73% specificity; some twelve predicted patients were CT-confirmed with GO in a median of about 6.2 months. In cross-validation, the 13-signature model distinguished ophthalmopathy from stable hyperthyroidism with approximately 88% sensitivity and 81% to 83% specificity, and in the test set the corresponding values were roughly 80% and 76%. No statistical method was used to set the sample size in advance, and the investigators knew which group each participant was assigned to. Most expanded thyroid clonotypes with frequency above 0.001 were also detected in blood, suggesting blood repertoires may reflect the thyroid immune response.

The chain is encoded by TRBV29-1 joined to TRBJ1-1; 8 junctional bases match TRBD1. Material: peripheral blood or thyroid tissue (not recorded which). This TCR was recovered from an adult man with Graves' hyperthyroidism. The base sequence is TGCAGCCAGGACAGGGCCCGTTTGAACACTGAAGCTTTCTTT. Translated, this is CSQDRARLNTEAFF.